This T cell receptor beta chain was found in a study of multiple sclerosis patients with progressive multifocal leukoencephalopathy. The CDR3 totals 11 residues. Germline V gene lookup returns CDR1 SGHNT and CDR2 YYREEE (reference sequence). V shed 2 bases and J shed 3 bases, with 2 bases lying between them. Time point: 6 to 7 months of natalizumab therapy. Clones were read by immunoSEQ multiplex PCR, and TCRdb kept only the in-frame ones, dropping some. The data show some 31,000 clones, around nine tenths seen once. The chain employs TRBV5-4 and TRBJ2-5; D unclear. This receptor was taken from a human donor with multiple sclerosis. Sequenced here: PBMCs, sampled from a patient treated with natalizumab. The CDR3 loop reads CASSFKETQYF. The CDR3 DNA reads TGTGCCAGCAGCTTTAAAGAGACCCAGTACTTC.